The 20 T cell receptor beta chains below all came from one sample that was sequenced in a study of CD8 T cells in Susac syndrome. Random-hexamer reverse transcription was applied to about 0.5 to 1 ug RNA. A single record per CDR3 protein comes from TCRdb applying MiXCR to the immunoSEQ multiplex PCR reads. This sample has around 150,000 distinct CDR3 sequences, with 85% to 95% found just once. What was sequenced was CD4+ T cells from PBMCs. These receptors were collected from a human donor with Susac syndrome.

The chain carries TRBV30 and TRBJ1-1, with 8 bases fitting TRBD1. J lost 4 bases, V lost 8 bases, and 9 bases had no gene match. The CDR3 loop spans 13 amino acids. Germline V gene data show CDR1 as GTSNPN and CDR2 as SVGIG (reference sequence). The CDR3 is CAATRGQGTEAFF. DNA of the CDR3: TGTGCCGCAACCAGGGGGCAGGGCACTGAAGCTTTCTTT.

V gene TRBV7-2 combines with J gene TRBJ1-1; D gene uncertain. Trimming pared 4 bases from V and 1 base from J, leaving 7 bases between. Germline lookup yields CDR1 SGHTA and CDR2 FQGNSA. The CDR3 runs 13 residues. The CDR3 coding sequence is TGTGCCAGCAGCTCAAGTAGGAACACTGAAGCTTTCTTT. It is translated as CASSSSRNTEAFF.

The chain joins TRBV12-3 or TRBV12-4 to TRBJ2-1; 14 bases align to TRBD2. With V trimmed by 5 bases and J by 8 bases, 8 bases remained unmatched. This CDR3 spans 16 amino acids. This CDR3 is CASSTGLAGVGYEQFF. The DNA for the CDR3 is TGTGCCAGCAGTACGGGACTAGCGGGAGTCGGCTATGAGCAGTTCTTC.

The CDR3 reads CAWRGQGERDSNQPQHF. The CDR3 DNA reads as TGTGCCTGGAGGGGACAGGGGGAGAGGGATAGCAATCAGCCCCAGCATTTT. The chain has TRBV30 and TRBJ1-5; 11 bases map to TRBD1. There are 17 residues in the CDR3. Germline V gene sequence: CDR1 GTSNPN, CDR2 SVGIG (reference sequence). J lost 0 bases, V lost 3 bases, and 7 bases had no gene match.

This chain joins TRBV30 and TRBJ2-5; D perhaps matches TRBD1 (5 bases). Germline V lookup: CDR1 GTSNPN, CDR2 SVGIG (reference sequence). CDR3 size: 11 residues. Trimming cost V 3 bases and J 4 bases, with 6 bases left between them. CDR3 protein: CAWSQGETQYF. The CDR3 DNA is TGTGCCTGGAGCCAGGGAGAGACCCAGTACTTC.

The chain recombines TRBV27 with TRBJ2-7; D perhaps matches TRBD2 (6 bases). The V end was cut by 2 bases, the J end by 2 bases, with 16 bases between. Germline loops: CDR1 MNHEY, CDR2 SMNVEV (reference sequence). The CDR3 length is 16 residues. Here the CDR3 reads CASSLLPRLGPYEQYF. DNA for the CDR3: TGTGCCAGCAGTTTACTTCCCCGACTAGGACCCTACGAGCAGTACTTC.

This chain uses TRBV3-1 with TRBJ2-7; 7 bases are shared with TRBD1. Looked up from germline, CDR1 is LGHDT and CDR2 is YNNKEL (reference sequence). Trimming removed 8 bases from V and 3 bases from J; junction bases left unmatched: 4. The CDR3 totals 12 residues. The chain's CDR3 is CASGRGIYEQYF. CDR3 DNA sequence: TGTGCCAGCGGCAGGGGGATCTACGAGCAGTACTTC.

The rearrangement joins TRBV27 to TRBJ2-7; no definite D call. The germline V gene has CDR1 MNHEY and CDR2 SMNVEV (reference sequence). V lost 3 bases and J lost 1, with 13 bases in between. CDR3 length: 15 residues. The CDR3 reads CASSLGPPWSYEQYF. DNA of the CDR3: TGTGCCAGCAGTTTGGGTCCTCCTTGGTCCTACGAGCAGTACTTC.

In this sample, this clonotype turned up once. V usage is TRBV14 and J usage is TRBJ1-1; TRBD1 is a possible D gene (6 bases). Germline CDR1 and CDR2: SGHDN and FVKESK. This CDR3 contains 16 residues. The V and J ends lost 0 bases and 0 bases respectively, with 11 bases between them. The CDR3 DNA is TGTGCCAGCAGCCAAGAGCCCCACAGGGTGAACACTGAAGCTTTCTTT. Translating gives CASSQEPHRVNTEAFF.

This chain joins TRBV12-3 or TRBV12-4 and TRBJ2-7; unclear D gene. The CDR3 is made up of 11 amino acids. The V end was cut by 5 bases, the J end by 5 bases, with 7 bases between. CDR3 DNA: TGTGCCAGCAGTGAGTCCCACGAGCAGTACTTC. Amino acid sequence: CASSESHEQYF.

The chain has TRBV2 and TRBJ1-1; D may be TRBD1 (5 bases). Trimming took 4 bases from V and 4 from J, leaving 16 bases between them. CDR1 and CDR2 from the germline V gene are SNHLY and FYNNEI. This CDR3 spans 15 amino acids. The CDR3 DNA reads TGTGCCAGCAGTGGGAAAAGGGGCCCTGCCACTGAAGCTTTCTTT. Its translation is CASSGKRGPATEAFF.

This clonotype was counted a few times. V usage is TRBV20-1 and J usage is TRBJ1-1; D unresolved. The CDR3 extends over 11 amino acids. CDR1 and CDR2 from the germline V gene are DFQATT and SNEGSKA (reference sequence). V dropped 7 bases and J dropped 1 base, with 7 bases sitting between them. Here the CDR3 reads CSVQRNTEAFF. The CDR3 DNA reads as TGCAGTGTCCAGAGGAACACTGAAGCTTTCTTT.

The genes are TRBV6-4 and TRBJ1-1; no clear D gene. CDR3 length equals 13 residues. V was trimmed by 5 bases and J by 3 bases, leaving 10 bases between them. Germline V lookup: CDR1 MRHNA, CDR2 SNTAGT. The CDR3 reads CASSRTPDTEAFF. The CDR3 DNA follows: TGTGCCAGCAGTCGGACTCCTGACACTGAAGCTTTCTTT.

The chain uses TRBV5-1 and TRBJ2-7, with 7 bases lining up with TRBD1. The trim removed 4 bases at V and 6 bases at J, leaving 10 bases unmatched. The CDR3 contains 14 residues. The germline gives CDR1 SGHRS, CDR2 YFSETQ. The CDR3 coding sequence is TGCGCCAGCAGCGGTCCAACAGGGGTAGTCGAGCAGTACTTC. It yields the protein CASSGPTGVVEQYF.

The chain recombines TRBV7-9 with TRBJ2-1; tentative D call: TRBD1 (6 bases). V lost 4 bases, J lost 1 base, and 14 bases lay in between. The V gene's germline CDR1 is SEHNR and CDR2 FQNEAQ (reference sequence). The CDR3 contains 16 residues. CDR3: CASSYPGESSYNEQFF. The DNA for the CDR3 is TGTGCCAGCAGCTATCCAGGGGAGTCATCCTACAATGAGCAGTTCTTC.

The V call is TRBV5-6, the J call TRBJ2-2; 7 nucleotides line up with TRBD1. This CDR3 region has 16 residues. Trimming at V came to 4 bases and at J to 5 bases, leaving 11 bases not matched to a gene. From germline, CDR1 is SGHDT and CDR2 YYEEEE. This CDR3 is CASSPGTAGKTGELFF. DNA of the CDR3: TGTGCCAGCAGCCCTGGGACAGCTGGAAAAACCGGGGAGCTGTTTTTT.

The chain employs TRBV15 and TRBJ2-1; 7 nucleotides match TRBD2. V was clipped by 0 bases and J by 3 bases; unmatched bases: 2. The CDR3 covers 15 residues. From germline, CDR1 is LNHNV and CDR2 YYDKDF (reference sequence). The CDR3 DNA is TGTGCCACCAGCAGAGAGCGGGAGATCTACAATGAGCAGTTCTTC. This codes for CATSREREIYNEQFF.

This chain connects TRBV20-1 to TRBJ2-1; 10 bases fit TRBD2. J lost 6 bases, V lost 5 bases, and 10 bases had no gene match. Germline CDR1 DFQATT, CDR2 SNEGSKA (reference sequence). This CDR3 has 15 residues. The CDR3 DNA sequence: TGCAGTGCTCTTCTCCTGGGACTAGCGAGCAATGAGCAGTTCTTC. It encodes CSALLLGLASNEQFF.

The chain has TRBV5-4 and TRBJ2-5; D is undetermined. This CDR3 contains 13 residues. Germline V lookup: CDR1 SGHNT, CDR2 YYREEE (reference sequence). Trimming pared 0 bases from V and 9 bases from J, leaving 12 bases between. DNA for the CDR3: TGTGCCAGCAGCTTGGGACCGAATAGCTCCCAGTACTTC. Protein product: CASSLGPNSSQYF.

The genes are TRBV24-1 and TRBJ2-3, with 12 bases aligning to TRBD2. Germline values: CDR1 KGHDR, CDR2 SFDVKD. There are 14 residues in the CDR3. V shed 12 bases, J shed 6 bases, and the junction held 9 bases outside the gene matches. As DNA, the CDR3 is TGTGCCGCCTCTAGCGGGAGGGCGGGTGATACGCAGTATTTT. Its translation: CAASSGRAGDTQYF.